The 3 T cell receptor beta chains given below trace back to one sample, sequenced in a study of control samples from healthy donors and cancer patients. The method was immunoSEQ multiplex PCR; TCRdb's version includes in-frame clones alone and lacks a portion of them. Seen here are 100,000 to 150,000 clones, around 87% observed once, and the top ten hold around 3%. The sequenced material came from blood. These receptors were collected from a man aged 55-75 years in good health.

This chain connects TRBV12-3 or TRBV12-4 to TRBJ1-1, with D uncertain. The V gene lost 6 bases and the J gene lost 6 bases, with 8 bases spanning the gap. The CDR3 spans 11 residues. Written as DNA, the CDR3 is TGTGCCAGCAGATTAAGTGCTGAAGCTTTCTTT. It yields the protein CASRLSAEAFF.

This chain joins TRBV19 and TRBJ1-4; TRBD1 is a possible D gene (6 bases). The CDR3 is made up of 15 amino acids. CDR1 and CDR2 from the germline V gene are LNHDA and SQIVND (reference sequence). Trimming removed 6 bases from V and 6 bases from J, with 17 bases in between. CDR3 DNA sequence: TGTGCCAGTAGCTACAACGGGGGCGCAGATGAAAAACTGTTTTTT. It encodes CASSYNGGADEKLFF.

This chain uses TRBV23-1 with TRBJ1-4; D remains unclear. TRBV23-1 is flagged as an ORF with uncertain function. Trimming removed 6 bases at V and 7 bases at J, with 9 bases between. CDR3 length: 12 residues. The CDR3 loop reads CASSKNREKLFF. The CDR3, as DNA: TGCGCCAGCAGCAAAAATCGTGAAAAACTGTTTTTT.